This T cell receptor (beta chain) was retrieved from a study of post-analysis software for immune sequencing data. In the study overall: Courses of disease covered relapsing-remitting, secondary progressive and progressive-relapsing multiple sclerosis. Study findings and constraints: Five or six TRBV segments, TRBV5-6, TRBV5-1 and TRBV20-1 among them, were found more frequent in patients than controls. Pronounced co-clustering by F measure was evident among identically batched samples.

The library was made from cDNA and included unique molecular identifiers. Each CDR3 protein is one row after TCRdb ran MiXCR on the PCR reads. Here the sample spans about 680,000 distinct CDR3 sequences, over 45% being singletons. CDR3 size: 16 residues. V dropped 4 bases and J dropped 0 bases, with 14 bases sitting between them. The germline V gene encodes CDR1 SGHRS and CDR2 YFSETQ. Note on this clonotype: Its antigen is currently unknown.

The source is a girl aged 2-15 years with multiple sclerosis. Sequencing was done on a sample of blood. The chain combines TRBV5-1 with TRBJ2-1; unclear D gene. CDR3 coding DNA: TGCGCCAGCAGCCCGGTATTCAGGAGCTCCTACAATGAGCAGTTCTTC. Residues: CASSPVFRSSYNEQFF.